Presented here are 8 T cell receptor beta chains from one specimen sequenced in a study of T cell changes during pregnancy in multiple sclerosis. Assay: immunoSEQ multiplex PCR; the TCRdb copy retains only in-frame clones and omits some. The repertoire consists of more than 45,000 clones, with 85% to 95% occurring once and the leading ten covering about 0.94%. Material: CD4+ T cells from peripheral blood mononuclear cells, obtained in the second trimester of pregnancy. These receptors originate from a female donor in good health, enrolled as a control in a pregnancy study.

This rearrangement joins TRBV28 to TRBJ2-7, with D hard to call. V shed 9 bases and J shed 5 bases, with 11 bases lying between them. The CDR3 has 11 amino acids. Germline V gene lookup returns CDR1 MDHEN and CDR2 SYDVKM. This CDR3 is CASNRVNEQYF. The DNA of the CDR3 is TGTGCCAGTAATCGGGTGAACGAGCAGTACTTC.

The rearrangement links TRBV5-1 to TRBJ2-2; 11 nucleotides line up with TRBD2. The CDR3 consists of 15 residues. The germline V gene encodes CDR1 SGHRS and CDR2 YFSETQ. The J segment lost 4 bases and the V segment lost 4 bases, leaving 3 bases of the junction unmatched. The CDR3: CASSPGTSGTGELFF. DNA of the CDR3: TGCGCCAGCAGCCCGGGGACTAGCGGCACCGGGGAGCTGTTTTTT.

CDR3 nucleotide sequence: TGTGCCAGCAGTTTATGGGCCTCAGGCACTGAAGCTTTCTTT. It translates to CASSLWASGTEAFF. The genes are TRBV28 and TRBJ1-1; D is unresolved. The germline CDR1 and CDR2 sequences are MDHEN and SYDVKM. This CDR3 is built from 14 residues. The ends were cut back, 0 bases at V and 4 bases at J, with 9 bases in the middle.

The chain has TRBV6-5 and TRBJ2-7; the match to TRBD1 covers 10 bases. This CDR3 contains 15 residues. With 6 bases clipped from V and 3 bases from J, the junction kept 8 bases outside the gene matches. CDR1 and CDR2 (germline): MNHEY, SVGAGI. DNA of the CDR3: TGTGCCAGCAGCCAGAACCGGGACAGGGGCTACGAGCAGTACTTC. It encodes CASSQNRDRGYEQYF.

The chain joins TRBV15 to TRBJ1-5, with TRBD1 matching 9 bases. CDR1 and CDR2 from the germline V gene are LNHNV and YYDKDF (reference sequence). The CDR3 runs 20 residues. V shed 7 bases, J shed 2 bases, and the junction held 21 bases outside the gene matches. The CDR3 region has the DNA TGTGCCACCATAGGGGACAGGGCACGGAATTCGGACTATGGCAATCAGCCCCAGCATTTT. Amino acid sequence: CATIGDRARNSDYGNQPQHF. The whole variable domain, filled in from reference TRBV15 and TRBJ1-5, reads DAMVIQNPRYQVTQFGKPVTLSCSQTLNHNVMYWYQQKSSQAPKLLFHYYDKDFNNEADTPDNFQSRRPNTSFCFLDIRSPGLGDTAMYLCATIGDRARNSDYGNQPQHFGDGTRLSIL.

This chain joins TRBV6-5 and TRBJ2-3, with TRBD2 matching 12 bases. The CDR3 spans 16 residues. Germline V CDR1 and CDR2: MNHEY, SVGAGI. V dropped 4 bases and J dropped 5; count of bases not matched to a gene: 7. CDR3 sequence reads: CASSSLAGGAGDTQYF. The DNA for the CDR3 is TGTGCCAGCAGTTCCCTAGCGGGGGGGGCCGGAGATACGCAGTATTTT.

This chain uses TRBV10-3 with TRBJ1-2; D is unresolved. Germline V lookup: CDR1 ENHRY, CDR2 SYGVKD. The CDR3 length is 12 residues. Trimming shortened V by 7 bases and J by 6 bases, and 12 bases separated the two germline ends. The CDR3 sequence: CAITGEQNGYTF. CDR3 in DNA: TGTGCCATCACCGGGGAGCAGAATGGCTACACCTTC.

This chain links TRBV18 with TRBJ2-7, with 8 nucleotides matching TRBD1. This CDR3 region has 15 residues. Looked up from germline, CDR1 is KGHSH and CDR2 is LQKENI. The J segment lost 3 bases and the V segment lost 2 bases, leaving 6 bases of the junction unmatched. The CDR3 spells CASSPSPGQDYEQYF. CDR3 nucleotides: TGTGCCAGCTCACCATCGCCGGGACAGGACTACGAGCAGTACTTC. The entire variable domain, with the rest obtained from reference TRBV18 and TRBJ2-7, is as follows: NAGVMQNPRHLVRRRGQEARLRCSPMKGHSHVYWYRQLPEEGLKFMVYLQKENIIDESGMPKERFSAEFPKEGPSILRIQQVVRGDSAAYFCASSPSPGQDYEQYFGPGTRLTVT.